This TCR beta chain comes out of a study of PD-L1 blockade in urothelial cancer. Background on the study: Patients had received 0 to 3 prior chemotherapy regimens. Blood drawn 3 weeks (second dose) and 6 weeks after treatment start was analyzed.

Clones were read by immunoSEQ multiplex PCR, and TCRdb kept only the in-frame ones, dropping some. In the table there are 30,000 to 40,000 clones, around 88% of which are singletons. The TCR was taken from a man aged 60-69 years with urothelial cancer. The sequencing used PBMCs, collected around atezolizumab (anti-PD-L1) treatment.

DNA for the CDR3: TGTGCCAGCAGCCCCCTAGGGACTAGCACAGATACGCAGTATTTT. It is translated as CASSPLGTSTDTQYF. This chain uses TRBV13 with TRBJ2-3, with D possibly TRBD2 on 6 matching bases. Looked up from germline, CDR1 is PRHDT and CDR2 is FYEKMQ (reference sequence). There are 15 residues in the CDR3. Trimming stripped 5 bases from V and 0 bases from J, with 12 bases between.